The source of this TCR beta chain is a study of beta chain features in type 1 diabetes. Sequenced material consisted of expressed TCRB transcripts (all of the isolated RNA was reverse transcribed). Data came from immunoSEQ multiplex PCR; TCRdb stores just in-frame clones and leaves some out. The table records some 270,000 clones, roughly 8% of them present only once. The V and J ends lost 8 bases and 4 bases respectively, with 9 bases between them. The V gene's germline CDR1 is LGHNA and CDR2 YSLEER. The CDR3 runs to 12 residues. This clone has ten or more counts. The TCR was taken from a woman in her late teens or twenties in good health. Sequences were obtained from central memory CD4+ T cells from blood. The chain recombines TRBV4-3 with TRBJ1-3, with D unresolved. CDR3 sequence: CASGTNGNTIYF. CDR3 sequence (DNA): TGCGCCAGCGGCACCAACGGAAACACCATATATTTT.